These T cell receptor beta chains were read from a single sample in a study of blood T cell repertoires in COVID-19. Sequenced by immunoSEQ multiplex PCR; TCRdb stores in-frame clones only, minus some. Of under 450,000 clones in the sample, 80% to 90% are singletons; the top ten hold 1% to 1.5%. The sample comprised PBMCs or T cells enriched from blood (not recorded which). The receptors come from a man aged 25-45 years who had recovered from COVID-19. CDR3s include the opening cysteine and the closing phenylalanine or tryptophan. The order of the fields is J gene, D gene, V gene, clone size, CDR3 protein, CDR3 DNA. The D gene is left open where the match is weak. Not every row has a clone size; where given, it reads once, few, many or a size class.

j_call: TRBJ1-4
d_call: -
v_call: TRBV5-1
clone_size: few
cdr3_aa: CASSPRGLGEKLFF
cdr3_nt: TGCGCCAGCAGCCCCAGGGGTCTTGGGGAAAAACTGTTTTTT

j_call: TRBJ1-3
d_call: -
v_call: TRBV9
clone_size: -
cdr3_aa: CASSAAGSGNTIYF
cdr3_nt: TGTGCCAGCAGCGCCGCCGGCTCTGGAAACACCATATATTTT

j_call: TRBJ1-1
d_call: -
v_call: TRBV19
clone_size: -
cdr3_aa: CASSTNRNTEAFF
cdr3_nt: TGTGCCAGTTCTACAAACAGAAACACTGAAGCTTTCTTT

j_call: TRBJ1-4
d_call: TRBD1
v_call: TRBV5-4
clone_size: -
cdr3_aa: CASSRGTDNEKLFF
cdr3_nt: TGTGCCAGCAGCCGAGGGACAGATAATGAAAAACTGTTTTTT

j_call: TRBJ2-2
d_call: TRBD2
v_call: TRBV30
clone_size: -
cdr3_aa: CAWSQGTSGGSSGELFF
cdr3_nt: TGTGCCTGGAGTCAAGGGACTAGCGGGGGATCGAGCGGGGAGCTGTTTTTT

j_call: TRBJ1-5
d_call: -
v_call: TRBV27
clone_size: -
cdr3_aa: CASSPYRAGQPQHF
cdr3_nt: TGTGCCAGCAGTCCATACAGGGCCGGTCAGCCCCAGCATTTT

j_call: TRBJ2-3
d_call: -
v_call: TRBV29-1
clone_size: -
cdr3_aa: CSVEANSAGTQYF
cdr3_nt: TGCAGCGTTGAAGCCAACAGTGCGGGTACGCAGTATTTT

j_call: TRBJ1-2
d_call: -
v_call: TRBV18
clone_size: once
cdr3_aa: CASSLEQLDTPNYGYTF
cdr3_nt: TGTGCCAGCTCACTAGAACAGTTGGATACTCCTAACTATGGCTACACCTTC

j_call: TRBJ2-7
d_call: TRBD1
v_call: TRBV11-2
clone_size: once
cdr3_aa: CASSPQGTGSYEQYF
cdr3_nt: TGTGCCAGCAGTCCACAGGGGACAGGGAGCTACGAGCAGTACTTC

j_call: TRBJ1-1
d_call: TRBD1
v_call: TRBV5-5
clone_size: -
cdr3_aa: CASSFSGGRNTEAFF
cdr3_nt: TGTGCCAGCAGCTTCTCAGGGGGCCGGAACACTGAAGCTTTCTTT

j_call: TRBJ1-5
d_call: TRBD1
v_call: TRBV18
clone_size: -
cdr3_aa: CASSPGTGALQPQHF
cdr3_nt: TGTGCCAGCTCACCTGGGACAGGGGCTCTTCAGCCCCAGCATTTT

j_call: TRBJ1-1
d_call: -
v_call: TRBV11-3
clone_size: -
cdr3_aa: CASSLGQDTEAFF
cdr3_nt: TGTGCCAGCAGCTTAGGGCAGGACACTGAAGCTTTCTTT

j_call: TRBJ1-2
d_call: TRBD1
v_call: TRBV12-3/TRBV12-4
clone_size: -
cdr3_aa: CASSRDRGYGYTF
cdr3_nt: TGTGCCAGCAGCCGGGACAGGGGATATGGCTACACCTTC

j_call: TRBJ1-5
d_call: TRBD1
v_call: TRBV5-1
clone_size: -
cdr3_aa: CASSAGQGAGQPQHF
cdr3_nt: TGCGCCAGCAGCGCCGGACAGGGGGCGGGTCAGCCCCAGCATTTT

j_call: TRBJ1-3
d_call: -
v_call: TRBV20-1
clone_size: -
cdr3_aa: CSASGQERDTIYF
cdr3_nt: TGCAGTGCTAGTGGTCAGGAACGCGACACCATATATTTT

j_call: TRBJ1-1
d_call: -
v_call: TRBV7-2
clone_size: -
cdr3_aa: CASSFEGSGATEAFF
cdr3_nt: TGTGCCAGCAGCTTTGAGGGTAGCGGGGCAACTGAAGCTTTCTTT

j_call: TRBJ1-4
d_call: -
v_call: TRBV5-4
clone_size: -
cdr3_aa: CASSSRFGEKLFF
cdr3_nt: TGTGCCAGCAGCTCGAGGTTTGGTGAAAAACTGTTTTTT

j_call: TRBJ1-1
d_call: TRBD1
v_call: TRBV19
clone_size: -
cdr3_aa: CASSPTGGPEAFF
cdr3_nt: TGTGCCAGTAGCCCGACAGGGGGGCCTGAAGCTTTCTTT

j_call: TRBJ1-3
d_call: TRBD1
v_call: TRBV30
clone_size: -
cdr3_aa: CAWSVRGRGTGEGNTIYF
cdr3_nt: TGTGCCTGGAGTGTACGGGGCAGGGGGACAGGAGAGGGAAACACCATATATTTT

j_call: TRBJ2-5
d_call: TRBD1
v_call: TRBV5-1
clone_size: -
cdr3_aa: CASSSGQGYQETQYF
cdr3_nt: TGCGCCAGCAGCTCGGGACAGGGATACCAAGAGACCCAGTACTTC

j_call: TRBJ1-1
d_call: -
v_call: TRBV5-1
clone_size: -
cdr3_aa: CASSVDGTGVHLAFF
cdr3_nt: TGCGCCAGCAGCGTGGACGGGACGGGGGTCCATCTAGCTTTCTTT

j_call: TRBJ1-2
d_call: TRBD1
v_call: TRBV19
clone_size: -
cdr3_aa: CASISTGGLYGYTF
cdr3_nt: TGTGCCAGTATTTCGACAGGGGGCCTTTATGGCTACACCTTC

j_call: TRBJ1-1
d_call: TRBD1
v_call: TRBV19
clone_size: -
cdr3_aa: CASSIGNRDRATEAFF
cdr3_nt: TGTGCCAGTAGTATAGGGAACCGGGACAGGGCGACTGAAGCTTTCTTT

j_call: TRBJ1-2
d_call: TRBD1
v_call: TRBV11-2
clone_size: -
cdr3_aa: CASSPTGQSNYGYTF
cdr3_nt: TGTGCCAGCAGCCCTACGGGACAGAGCAACTATGGCTACACCTTC

j_call: TRBJ2-2
d_call: TRBD1
v_call: TRBV9
clone_size: once
cdr3_aa: CASSATGGTGELFF
cdr3_nt: TGTGCCAGCAGCGCGACAGGGGGCACCGGGGAGCTGTTTTTT

j_call: TRBJ2-3
d_call: TRBD2
v_call: TRBV5-1
clone_size: -
cdr3_aa: CASSLGTSGPTDTQYF
cdr3_nt: TGCGCCAGCAGCTTGGGAACTAGCGGACCCACAGATACGCAGTATTTT

j_call: TRBJ1-5
d_call: -
v_call: TRBV12-5
clone_size: -
cdr3_aa: CASGLDLERDQPQHF
cdr3_nt: TGTGCTAGTGGCCTCGATCTCGAAAGAGATCAGCCCCAGCATTTT

j_call: TRBJ1-3
d_call: TRBD1
v_call: TRBV30
clone_size: -
cdr3_aa: CAWGTGMLSGNTIYF
cdr3_nt: TGTGCCTGGGGGACAGGGATGCTCTCTGGAAACACCATATATTTT

j_call: TRBJ1-5
d_call: -
v_call: TRBV6-1
clone_size: -
cdr3_aa: CASSAAGAFGNQPQHF
cdr3_nt: TGTGCCAGCAGTGCTGCAGGGGCTTTCGGCAATCAGCCCCAGCATTTT

j_call: TRBJ2-7
d_call: -
v_call: TRBV15
clone_size: -
cdr3_aa: CATSFGYYREQYF
cdr3_nt: TGTGCCACCAGCTTTGGGTACTATCGAGAGCAGTACTTC

j_call: TRBJ2-2
d_call: -
v_call: TRBV7-9
clone_size: -
cdr3_aa: CASSAGTLGTGELFF
cdr3_nt: TGTGCCAGCAGCGCCGGGACACTGGGGACCGGGGAGCTGTTTTTT

j_call: TRBJ1-3
d_call: -
v_call: TRBV7-2
clone_size: -
cdr3_aa: CASSPTGGSGNTIYF
cdr3_nt: TGTGCCAGCAGCCCAACCGGGGGCTCTGGAAACACCATATATTTT